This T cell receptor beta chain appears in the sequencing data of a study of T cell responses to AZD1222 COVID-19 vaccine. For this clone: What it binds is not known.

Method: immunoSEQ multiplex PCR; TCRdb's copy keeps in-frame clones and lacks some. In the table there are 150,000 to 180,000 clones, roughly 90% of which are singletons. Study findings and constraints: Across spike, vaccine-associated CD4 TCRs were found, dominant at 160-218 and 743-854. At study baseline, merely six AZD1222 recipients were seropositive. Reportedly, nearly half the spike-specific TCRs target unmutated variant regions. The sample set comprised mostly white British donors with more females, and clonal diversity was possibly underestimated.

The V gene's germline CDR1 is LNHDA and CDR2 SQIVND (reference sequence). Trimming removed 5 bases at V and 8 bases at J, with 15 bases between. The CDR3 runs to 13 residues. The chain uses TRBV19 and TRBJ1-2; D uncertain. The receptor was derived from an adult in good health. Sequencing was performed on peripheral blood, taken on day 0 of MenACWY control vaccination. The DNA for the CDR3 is TGTGCCAGTAGTCCGGCGGGAGCCCAGGGCTACACCTTC. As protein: CASSPAGAQGYTF.